This T cell receptor (beta chain) derives from a study of T cell changes during pregnancy in multiple sclerosis (dated 2019 in TCRdb). Regarding the study in general: In women with multiple sclerosis, the researchers looked at how the T cell repertoire shifted as pregnancy progressed.

The method was the immunoSEQ multiplex PCR assay. The clones in this table, taken by TCRdb from immuneACCESS, are in-frame only. Not every clone is retained; where verified, under half of the shortfall comes from an unresolved V gene, and the cause of the rest is unknown. Counted in this sample were about 45,000 clones; approximately 90% of them appeared once. Clones ranked in the top ten supply roughly 0.72% of the sample. The CDR3 runs 16 amino acids, cysteine and phenylalanine included. Left in the record is the CDR3 DNA by itself, 48 bases read in frame from the first base. V is shortened by 0 bases, J by 0 bases, and the region joining them spans 9 bases. CDR1 LNHDA and CDR2 SQIVND were looked up in the germline V gene (reference sequence). On this clone itself: Its antigen is still unknown. Qualities for individual bases were not recorded, and no much larger clone is one base off.

The clonotype comes from a female donor with multiple sclerosis, enrolled in a pregnancy study. The material sequenced was CD4+ T cells from peripheral blood mononuclear cells, taken before pregnancy. The rearrangement joined TRBV19 to TRBJ1-3, with no confident D gene call. The CDR3 region reads CASSIDATYSGNTIYF. The DNA sequence reads TGTGCCAGTAGTATAGATGCCACATACTCTGGAAACACCATATATTTT.